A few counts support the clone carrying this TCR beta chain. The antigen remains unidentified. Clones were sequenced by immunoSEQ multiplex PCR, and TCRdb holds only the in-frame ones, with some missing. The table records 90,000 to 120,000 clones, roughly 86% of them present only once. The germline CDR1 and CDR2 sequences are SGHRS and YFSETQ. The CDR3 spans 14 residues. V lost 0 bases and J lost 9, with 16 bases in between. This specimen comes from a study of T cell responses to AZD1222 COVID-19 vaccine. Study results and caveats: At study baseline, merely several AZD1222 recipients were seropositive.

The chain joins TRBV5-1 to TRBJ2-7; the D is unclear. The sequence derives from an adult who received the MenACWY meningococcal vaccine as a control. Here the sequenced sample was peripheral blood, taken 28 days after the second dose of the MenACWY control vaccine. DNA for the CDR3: TGCGCCAGCAGCTTGGAGTTCGGCAGATCGAGGCAGTACTTC. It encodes CASSLEFGRSRQYF.